The 28 T cell receptor beta chains below come from one sample, sequenced in a study of blood T cell repertoires in COVID-19. Assay used: immunoSEQ multiplex PCR; TCRdb lists only in-frame clones, some missing. The top ten hold over 3.5% of the sample, which has some 150,000 clones, roughly 87% seen once. The sequenced material came from peripheral blood. The receptors derive from a woman aged 55-70 years with active or convalescent COVID-19.

The V and J genes are TRBV11-2 and TRBJ2-7, with TRBD2 as a possible D gene (6 bases). The germline V and J ends were trimmed by 5 bases and 5 bases, with 19 bases remaining between them. There are 15 residues in the CDR3. CDR1 and CDR2 (germline): SGHAT, FQNNGV. This CDR3 reads CASSGGGVERNEQYF. In DNA form, the CDR3 reads TGTGCCAGCAGCGGTGGAGGGGTAGAGAGGAACGAGCAGTACTTC.

This chain joins TRBV18 and TRBJ2-7; 8 positions match TRBD1. V lost 6 bases, J lost 0 bases, and 4 bases stayed unmatched. Germline V CDR1 and CDR2: KGHSH, LQKENI. This CDR3 region has 14 residues. For the CDR3, the DNA is TGTGCCAGCTCCCCCGGACAGGGCTCCTACGAGCAGTACTTC. This sequence encodes CASSPGQGSYEQYF.

This clone appeared a few times. The J gene is TRBJ2-7, the V gene TRBV25-1; no firm D call. The V end lost 3 bases, the J end lost 0 bases, and 18 bases lay between the germline ends. There are 17 residues in the CDR3. Germline V CDR1 and CDR2: MGHDK, SYGVNS. CDR3 sequence reads: CASSDPGPLSSSYEQYF. The CDR3 bases are TGTGCCAGCAGTGACCCAGGCCCTCTTTCATCCTCCTACGAGCAGTACTTC.

The chain has TRBV5-8 and TRBJ2-3; TRBD1 aligns across 11 bases. Trimming at V came to 0 bases and at J to 1 base, leaving 4 bases not matched to a gene. CDR1 is SGHTS, CDR2 YDEGEE, per germline. CDR3 length: 17 residues. The CDR3 protein is CASSLEGTGGRTDTQYF. CDR3 sequence (DNA): TGTGCCAGCAGCTTGGAAGGGACAGGGGGTCGCACAGATACGCAGTATTTT.

The chain carries TRBV5-6 and TRBJ2-1; 7 positions match TRBD1. CDR1 is SGHDT and CDR2 is YYEEEE in the germline V gene. V shed 4 bases, J shed 10 bases, and the junction held 8 bases outside the gene matches. The CDR3 extends over 13 amino acids. The CDR3: CASSRPTGEEQFF. The DNA of the CDR3 is TGTGCCAGCAGCCGTCCCACAGGGGAAGAGCAGTTCTTC.

The V call is TRBV19, the J call TRBJ2-2; D is undetermined. V gave up 7 bases and J gave up 3 bases, with 12 bases separating them. The CDR3 spans 14 residues. Germline V gene lookup returns CDR1 LNHDA and CDR2 SQIVND (reference sequence). Here the CDR3 reads CASTTSGDTGELFF. DNA of the CDR3: TGTGCCAGTACCACCTCGGGTGACACCGGGGAGCTGTTTTTT.

The genes are TRBV7-2 and TRBJ1-2; TRBD1 agrees at 10 bases. The length of the CDR3 is 14 residues. CDR1 and CDR2 from the germline V gene are SGHTA and FQGNSA. Trimming took 5 bases from V and 8 from J; bases not matched to a gene: 8. The CDR3 here is CASSRDRGSHGYTF. The CDR3 region has the DNA TGTGCCAGCAGCCGGGACAGGGGATCTCACGGCTACACCTTC.

The rearrangement links TRBV5-6 to TRBJ2-7, with 10 bases matching TRBD2. V shed 0 bases, J shed 3 bases, and the junction held 9 bases outside the gene matches. The V gene's germline CDR1 is SGHDT and CDR2 YYEEEE. The CDR3 spans 17 residues. CDR3 DNA: TGTGCCAGCAGCTTGGATCCTAGCGGGGGTTCCATCTACGAGCAGTACTTC. Translation: CASSLDPSGGSIYEQYF.

This clone was picked up one time. The chain carries TRBV10-3 and TRBJ2-5; 11 bases are a match to TRBD2. V was clipped by 5 bases and J by 3 bases; unmatched bases: 5. This CDR3 is 15 amino acids long. CDR1 is ENHRY, CDR2 SYGVKD, per germline. The CDR3 loop reads CAISTRSGGEETQYF. The CDR3 coding sequence is TGTGCCATCAGTACACGTAGCGGGGGGGAAGAGACCCAGTACTTC.

The chain joins TRBV9 to TRBJ1-4; 8 nucleotides line up with TRBD1. Germline loops: CDR1 SGDLS, CDR2 YYNGEE. The CDR3 contains 17 residues. Trimming removed 3 bases from V and 3 bases from J; junction bases left unmatched: 10. CDR3 nucleotide sequence: TGTGCCAGCAGCGGCGGGACAGGAGCGCCTGCTAATGAAAAACTGTTTTTT. This encodes CASSGGTGAPANEKLFF.

This chain links TRBV4-3 with TRBJ1-3, with a possible D match to TRBD1 (5 bases). V lost 1 base and J 3 bases, leaving 10 bases between the germline ends. Germline-derived CDR1 and CDR2 are LGHNA and YSLEER. This CDR3 is built from 15 residues. CDR3 coding DNA: TGCGCCAGCAGCCAAGGCCAGGGTGTTGGAAACACCATATATTTT. This translates into CASSQGQGVGNTIYF.

The chain combines TRBV12-3 or TRBV12-4 with TRBJ2-2; D is undetermined. Trimming stripped 5 bases from V and 1 base from J, with 5 bases between. The CDR3 has 13 amino acids. In DNA, the CDR3 is TGTGCCAGCAGTACGCGGAACACCGGGGAGCTGTTTTTT. Amino acids: CASSTRNTGELFF.

In this sample, this clone turned up a few times. The gene calls are TRBV18 and TRBJ1-6, with a possible D match to TRBD1 (6 bases). The CDR3 has 14 residues. V lost 2 bases and J 9 bases, leaving 11 bases between the germline ends. Looked up from germline, CDR1 is KGHSH and CDR2 is LQKENI. In nucleotides, the CDR3 is TGTGCCAGCTCACCATCAGGGGTGGCTTCACCCCTCCACTTT. Protein product: CASSPSGVASPLHF.

The V gene is TRBV19, the J gene TRBJ2-7; TRBD1 agrees at 8 bases. CDR1 LNHDA and CDR2 SQIVND come from the germline V gene (reference sequence). J was trimmed by 5 bases and V by 6 bases; bases with no gene match: 6. This CDR3 has 13 residues. The DNA of the CDR3 is TGTGCCAGTAGGGGGCAACAGGGGGACGAGCAGTACTTC. Its translation: CASRGQQGDEQYF. Variable domain in full (rest from reference TRBV19 and TRBJ2-7): DGGITQSPKYLFRKEGQNVTLSCEQNLNHDAMYWYRQDPGQGLRLIYYSQIVNDFQKGDIAEGYSVSREKKESFPLTVTSAQKNPTAFYLCASRGQQGDEQYFGPGTRLTVT.

With respect to this clone: Other DNA sequences in the sample encode the same CDR3. The rearrangement links TRBV19 to TRBJ1-3; a weak D match, TRBD1 (5 bases). Germline loops: CDR1 LNHDA, CDR2 SQIVND (reference sequence). Trimming pared 6 bases from V and 0 bases from J, leaving 6 bases between. The CDR3 consists of 13 residues. CDR3 DNA sequence: TGTGCCAGTAGCGACAGCTCTGGAAACACCATATATTTT. This codes for CASSDSSGNTIYF.

This clone has a single count. The chain employs TRBV7-2 and TRBJ2-2, with 10 bases lining up with TRBD2. The germline V gene encodes CDR1 SGHTA and CDR2 FQGNSA. This CDR3 is built from 15 residues. V was pared by 2 bases and J by 7 bases, with 4 bases of the junction left unmatched. The CDR3 loop reads CASSLTSGAGGELFF. CDR3 coding DNA: TGTGCCAGCAGCTTAACTAGCGGGGCCGGCGGGGAGCTGTTTTTT.

The chain is built from TRBV4-2 and TRBJ2-7; 10 nucleotides agree with TRBD1. CDR3 length: 16 residues. Germline V gives CDR1 LGHNA, CDR2 YNFKEQ. After removal of 4 bases from V and 7 bases from J, the junction contained 13 bases not matched to a gene. The CDR3 here is CASSLLKPGQGREQYF. In DNA, the CDR3 is TGTGCCAGCAGCCTTCTTAAGCCGGGACAGGGGAGGGAGCAGTACTTC.

This clone was recorded a few times. The chain couples TRBV2 to TRBJ2-7; perhaps TRBD1 as D (6 bases). CDR1 and CDR2 from the germline V gene are SNHLY and FYNNEI. The V gene lost 6 bases and the J gene lost 2 bases, with 14 bases spanning the gap. CDR3 length: 14 amino acids. The CDR3 loop is CASRPTGLAYEQYF. The CDR3 DNA follows: TGTGCCAGCAGACCGACAGGCTTGGCCTACGAGCAGTACTTC.

In its sample, this clone was seen a few times. The rearrangement joins TRBV6-5 to TRBJ2-5, with D possibly being TRBD2 (5 bases). The germline CDR1 and CDR2 sequences are MNHEY and SVGAGI. V was trimmed by 5 bases and J by 2 bases, leaving 15 bases between them. The CDR3 length is 15 residues. CDR3 bases: TGTGCCAGCAGTAACCGACGAGGGCCGCAAGAGACCCAGTACTTC. Encoded protein: CASSNRRGPQETQYF.

This chain joins TRBV5-1 and TRBJ2-3; perhaps TRBD2 as D (6 bases). CDR1 is SGHRS, CDR2 YFSETQ, per germline. The CDR3 length is 16 residues. With 0 bases removed from V and 0 bases from J, the gap between germline ends came to 11 bases. Here the CDR3 DNA reads TGCGCCAGCAGCTTGGACCCGGGACTCAGCACAGATACGCAGTATTTT. This sequence encodes CASSLDPGLSTDTQYF.

The CDR3 region has the DNA TGTGCCAGCAGCCTGTTGGGGGGGCTCACTAGCACAGATACGCAGTATTTT. Amino acids: CASSLLGGLTSTDTQYF. The rearrangement uses TRBV11-2 and TRBJ2-3; D is possibly TRBD2 (7 bases). Germline lookup yields CDR1 SGHAT and CDR2 FQNNGV. The V end lost 5 bases, the J end lost 0 bases, and 18 bases lay between the germline ends. This CDR3 is 17 amino acids long.

The CDR3, as DNA: TGTGCCAGCAGCTTCTATGCCGGGACACTGAACTCCTACGAGCAGTACTTC. Amino acid sequence: CASSFYAGTLNSYEQYF. V gene TRBV5-6 combines with J gene TRBJ2-7, with a tentative D call TRBD1 (6 bases). V was pared by 2 bases and J by 0 bases, with 18 bases between. The CDR3 runs 17 residues. The germline CDR1 and CDR2 sequences are SGHDT and YYEEEE.

The rearrangement links TRBV27 to TRBJ2-1, with 13 bases fitting TRBD2. Trimming removed 0 bases from V and 3 bases from J; junction bases left unmatched: 11. From germline, CDR1 is MNHEY and CDR2 SMNVEV (reference sequence). This CDR3 has 20 amino acids. As DNA, the CDR3 is TGTGCCAGCAGTTTATCGCCCGGGACTAGCGGGGTTCGCTTCTACAATGAGCAGTTCTTC. This gives the protein CASSLSPGTSGVRFYNEQFF.

This clone was seen more than once but under ten times. The DNA is omitted, as the CDR3 cannot be located on it reliably, and the CDR3 follows TCRdb's listing. The chain has TRBV15 and TRBJ1-1; the table gives TRBD1 as D, unverified against the DNA. Germline V gene sequence: CDR1 LNHNV, CDR2 YYDKDF (reference sequence). The CDR3 totals 14 residues, both ends included. CDR3: CATSREVGTGARFF.

The rearrangement uses TRBV4-1 and TRBJ1-2; D ambiguous. Trimming removed 1 base from V and 4 bases from J, with 10 bases in between. CDR1 MGHRA and CDR2 YSYEKL come from the germline V gene. CDR3 length: 14 amino acids. The CDR3 bases are TGCGCCAGCAGCCAAGGTGAGCCTTCCTATGGCTACACCTTC. It yields the protein CASSQGEPSYGYTF.

The chain carries TRBV11-2 and TRBJ1-3; D is uncertain. Germline loops: CDR1 SGHAT, CDR2 FQNNGV. Trimming took off 5 bases at V and 0 bases at J, with 8 bases between the two ends. This CDR3 has 14 amino acids. The CDR3 region is CASSPQYSGNTIYF. The CDR3 region has the DNA TGTGCCAGCAGCCCTCAGTACTCTGGAAACACCATATATTTT.

This clone was detected once. V and J are TRBV6-2 or TRBV6-3 and TRBJ1-2, with 8 bases lining up with TRBD1. Germline assignment: CDR1 MNHEY and CDR2 SVGEGT. This CDR3 comprises 16 residues. Trimming at V came to 2 bases and at J to 8 bases, leaving 13 bases not matched to a gene. In DNA form, the CDR3 reads TGTGCCAGCAGTTACGGATTCGGACAGGGCACGATCGGCTACACCTTC. Its translation is CASSYGFGQGTIGYTF.

This clone was recorded once. V gene TRBV18 combines with J gene TRBJ2-3; D ambiguous. CDR1 is KGHSH, CDR2 LQKENI, per germline. The CDR3 covers 16 residues. V lost 4 bases and J 0 bases, leaving 14 bases between the germline ends. The CDR3 DNA is TGTGCCAGCTCACTCTCTTTGGCCAGTAGCACAGATACGCAGTATTTT. Amino acid sequence: CASSLSLASSTDTQYF. Using reference TRBV18 and TRBJ2-3 for the parts outside the CDR3, the full variable domain is NAGVMQNPRHLVRRRGQEARLRCSPMKGHSHVYWYRQLPEEGLKFMVYLQKENIIDESGMPKERFSAEFPKEGPSILRIQQVVRGDSAAYFCASSLSLASSTDTQYFGPGTRLTVL.